A single sample is the source of the 22 T cell receptor beta chains below, sequenced in a study of blood T cells in healthy people across ages. It was with a sample-barcoded 5' primer and a J-beta primer mix that a second PCR of roughly 7 to 12 cycles was run. A single record per CDR3 protein comes from TCRdb applying MiXCR to the 5' RACE reads. The sample has some 760,000 distinct CDR3 sequences; 25% are singletons. These records were also assigned to another study, of T cells of mothers and their children.

The sequenced sample consisted of blood. All receptors derive from a boy between 5 and 17 years old in good health.

V gene TRBV28 combines with J gene TRBJ1-6; 7 positions agree with TRBD1. The CDR3 is 14 amino acids. In germline, CDR1 is MDHEN, CDR2 SYDVKM. V lost 3 bases, J lost 6 bases, and 2 bases stayed unmatched. The chain's CDR3 is CASSLDRINSPLHF. In DNA, the CDR3 is TGTGCCAGCAGTTTGGACAGGATTAATTCACCCCTCCACTTT.

This clonotype was counted a single time. V is TRBV6-1 and J is TRBJ2-6; TRBD2 agrees at 11 bases. Germline V gene lookup returns CDR1 MNHNS and CDR2 SASEGT. With V trimmed by 3 bases and J by 9 bases, 10 bases remained unmatched. The CDR3 runs to 17 residues. The CDR3 DNA is TGTGCCAGCAGTGAGATAGCGGGAGGGCCAGATGTCAACGTCCTGACTTTC. Translating it yields CASSEIAGGPDVNVLTF.

The chain has TRBV7-2 and TRBJ2-3; 15 bases map to TRBD2. This CDR3 comprises 19 residues. With V trimmed by 3 bases and J by 0 bases, 7 bases remained unmatched. Germline-derived CDR1 and CDR2 are SGHTA and FQGNSA. CDR3 sequence: CASSFPTGTSGGSTDTQYF. In DNA, the CDR3 is TGTGCCAGCAGCTTCCCCACCGGGACTAGCGGGGGGAGCACAGATACGCAGTATTTT.

This clonotype was counted a few times. The rearrangement joins TRBV29-1 to TRBJ2-2; 8 nucleotides match TRBD1. V shed 5 bases, J shed 6 bases, and the junction held 5 bases outside the gene matches. Germline CDR1 reads SQVTM; CDR2 reads ANQGSEA. The CDR3 is 13 residues long. CDR3 protein: CSVTQQGAGELFF. DNA of the CDR3: TGCAGCGTTACACAACAGGGGGCCGGGGAGCTGTTTTTT.

The rearrangement joins TRBV29-1 to TRBJ1-2, with D possibly being TRBD1 (5 bases). The germline V and J ends were trimmed by 6 bases and 4 bases, with 33 bases remaining between them. The CDR3 covers 19 residues. From germline, CDR1 is SQVTM and CDR2 ANQGSEA. As DNA, the CDR3 is TGCAGCGTGGACGGACAAGTAGACGAGTTGTTTGGTAATCCCTATGGCTACACCTTC. Amino acid sequence: CSVDGQVDELFGNPYGYTF.

About this clonotype: Mismatch with germline at one junction end may stem from a read error. The J gene is TRBJ1-2, the V gene TRBV12-3 or TRBV12-4; D is uncertain. The length of the CDR3 is 14 residues. DNA of the CDR3: TGTGCCAGCAGTCTCGGGTCTACCCCCTATGACTACACCTTC. Its protein product is CASSLGSTPYDYTF.

This clonotype was picked up a small number of times. The gene calls are TRBV6-5 and TRBJ1-2; D possibly corresponds to TRBD1 (6 bases). The CDR3 covers 16 residues. V was cut by 0 bases and J by 4 bases, with 15 bases left in between. Germline V gene data show CDR1 as MNHEY and CDR2 as SVGAGI. In DNA form, the CDR3 reads TGTGCCAGCAGTTACTCGACCCTCAGGGGAGGCTATGGCTACACCTTC. The encoded protein is CASSYSTLRGGYGYTF.

The J gene is TRBJ2-7, the V gene TRBV5-6; no clear D gene. Germline V gives CDR1 SGHDT, CDR2 YYEEEE. V lost 0 bases and J 3 bases, leaving 10 bases between the germline ends. The CDR3 totals 14 residues. CDR3 protein: CASSLVQRFYEQYF. DNA of the CDR3: TGTGCCAGCAGCTTGGTACAGAGATTCTACGAGCAGTACTTC.

The chain uses TRBV5-6 and TRBJ2-5; 8 bases are a match to TRBD2. The CDR3 loop spans 16 amino acids. Germline assignment: CDR1 SGHDT and CDR2 YYEEEE. J lost 0 bases, V lost 2 bases, and 6 bases had no gene match. The CDR3 bases are TGTGCCAGCAGCTTTATGCTAGCGGGTTACCAAGAGACCCAGTACTTC. The encoded protein is CASSFMLAGYQETQYF.

This chain joins TRBV3-1 and TRBJ2-1; a weak D match, TRBD2 (6 bases). V shed 8 bases and J shed 3 bases, with 23 bases lying between them. The germline V gene encodes CDR1 LGHDT and CDR2 YNNKEL (reference sequence). There are 17 residues in the CDR3. CDR3 sequence (DNA): TGTGCCAGCCGGGACTCGACTTGGATGAAGGGCTACAATGAGCAGTTCTTC. Its translation is CASRDSTWMKGYNEQFF.

The J gene is TRBJ1-6, the V gene TRBV7-9; D is unresolved. This CDR3 is 14 amino acids long. Germline V gene data show CDR1 as SEHNR and CDR2 as FQNEAQ (reference sequence). Trimming stripped 2 bases from V and 5 bases from J, with 7 bases between. The CDR3 DNA follows: TGTGCCAGCAGCTTACGTCAGAATAATTCACCCCTCCACTTT. Its protein product is CASSLRQNNSPLHF.

Only a few counts were recorded for this clonotype. This chain joins TRBV24-1 and TRBJ2-1; D might be TRBD1 (5 bases). Trimming removed 6 bases at V and 0 bases at J, with 8 bases between. Germline V gene data show CDR1 as KGHDR and CDR2 as SFDVKD. This CDR3 comprises 14 residues. The CDR3 loop reads CATSYRSSYNEQFF. The CDR3 nucleotides are TGTGCCACCAGTTACAGGAGCTCCTACAATGAGCAGTTCTTC.

The chain carries TRBV7-9 and TRBJ2-5, with 11 bases that match TRBD2. This CDR3 contains 14 residues. Per germline, CDR1 SEHNR and CDR2 FQNEAQ (reference sequence). With 5 bases clipped from V and 5 bases from J, the junction kept 4 bases outside the gene matches. CDR3 residues: CASSPPSGRETQYF. The DNA for the CDR3 is TGTGCCAGCAGCCCCCCTAGCGGGAGGGAGACCCAGTACTTC.

The V and J genes are TRBV6-5 and TRBJ1-4, with 8 bases fitting TRBD1. Trimming cost V 5 bases and J 3 bases; bases outside gene matches: 11. Germline V lookup: CDR1 MNHEY, CDR2 SVGAGI. This CDR3 is 17 amino acids long. The CDR3 is CASSTSDREASNEKLFF. The CDR3 DNA sequence: TGTGCCAGCAGTACCTCGGACAGGGAAGCGTCTAATGAAAAACTGTTTTTT.

This chain links TRBV7-9 with TRBJ1-5, with no clear D. Trimming removed 2 bases at V and 5 bases at J, with 7 bases between. This CDR3 is built from 13 residues. The germline V gene has CDR1 SEHNR and CDR2 FQNEAQ (reference sequence). CDR3 residues: CASSLLSDQPQHF. The DNA for the CDR3 is TGTGCCAGCAGCTTACTGTCGGATCAGCCCCAGCATTTT.

V gene TRBV20-1 combines with J gene TRBJ2-7, with 7 positions matching TRBD2. The germline V gene encodes CDR1 DFQATT and CDR2 SNEGSKA (reference sequence). Unmatched junction bases numbered 8, after V lost 6 bases and J lost 3 bases. The CDR3 is 13 amino acids. CDR3 residues: CSASAGDYYEQYF. The CDR3 DNA reads TGCAGTGCATCGGCTGGGGACTACTACGAGCAGTACTTC.

The chain combines TRBV3-1 with TRBJ1-2; D not resolved. The CDR3 covers 14 residues. The ends were cut back, 4 bases at V and 8 bases at J, with 17 bases in the middle. The V gene's germline CDR1 is LGHDT and CDR2 YNNKEL (reference sequence). CDR3 nucleotide sequence: TGTGCCAGCAGCCTAACGGGGATTACGGGAGGCTACACCTTC. Protein: CASSLTGITGGYTF.

This clonotype was seen a handful of times. This chain connects TRBV12-5 to TRBJ2-1, with D uncertain. Trimming took off 8 bases at V and 6 bases at J, with 14 bases between the two ends. The CDR3 extends over 13 amino acids. CDR1 is LGHNT and CDR2 is FRNRAP in the germline V gene. The CDR3 nucleotides are TGTGCTAGTTGCACCACCCTGGGCAATGAGCAGTTCTTC. Translation: CASCTTLGNEQFF.

The rearrangement uses TRBV11-2 and TRBJ2-7; D not resolved. The CDR3 contains 15 residues. V was clipped by 4 bases and J by 3 bases, with 16 bases between them. Germline lookup yields CDR1 SGHAT and CDR2 FQNNGV. CDR3 nucleotide sequence: TGTGCCAGCAGCTCACCCATTAATGAACACTACGAGCAGTACTTC. Translating gives CASSSPINEHYEQYF.

The chain couples TRBV7-9 to TRBJ1-1; 9 positions agree with TRBD1. The CDR3 length is 16 residues. Germline CDR1 and CDR2: SEHNR and FQNEAQ (reference sequence). V lost 8 bases, J lost 2 bases, and 12 bases stayed unmatched. The CDR3 DNA sequence: TGTGCCAGCGTCACAGGGGGCGCTTCTTTTAACACTGAAGCTTTCTTT. Its translation is CASVTGGASFNTEAFF.

This clonotype was seen repeatedly, ten times or more. The chain recombines TRBV5-1 with TRBJ2-5, with D perhaps matching TRBD1 (6 bases). The germline V gene has CDR1 SGHRS and CDR2 YFSETQ. V was cut by 4 bases and J by 2 bases, with 15 bases left in between. This CDR3 has 15 amino acids. The CDR3 DNA sequence: TGCGCCAGCAGCAAAAATACAGGGTCACAAGAGACCCAGTACTTC. The encoded protein is CASSKNTGSQETQYF.

This clonotype was observed a handful of times. The V gene is TRBV7-2, the J gene TRBJ2-3; TRBD2 matches at 8 bases. The CDR3 consists of 14 residues. Trimming removed 5 bases from V and 4 bases from J; junction bases left unmatched: 5. Germline V CDR1 and CDR2: SGHTA, FQGNSA. The CDR3 is CASSRGGPPDTQYF. The CDR3 DNA follows: TGTGCCAGCAGCCGGGGGGGGCCCCCAGATACGCAGTATTTT.